Listed below are T cell receptor beta chains from one sample, sequenced in a study of CXCR3-negative and CXCR3-positive naive CD8 T cells. TCRdb re-called the 5' RACE reads and gives one entry per CDR3 protein, without DNA. The repertoire table contains 100,000 to 150,000 distinct CDR3 sequences. The sequenced material came from naive CXCR3- CD8+ T cells from blood. These receptors originate from a human donor in good health. Some clones in this sample may be carry-over from other donors' samples. CDR3s include the opening cysteine and the closing phenylalanine or tryptophan.

J | V | CDR3
TRBJ1-6 | TRBV6-6 | CASSYGIQGAKYNSPLHF
TRBJ1-4 | TRBV5-1 | CASSPEGGIAEKLFF
TRBJ2-1 | TRBV3-1 | CASSQDGTGRSYNEQFF
TRBJ2-1 | TRBV28 | CASSLTSPDSVLREQYF
TRBJ1-1 | TRBV7-9 | CASSVGQGGNTEAFF
TRBJ1-2 | TRBV2 | CASSEVDIQAVFTF
TRBJ2-2 | TRBV19 | CAIASGYGELFF
TRBJ2-3 | TRBV7-6 | CASSLGTSGRSNTQYF
TRBJ2-1 | TRBV7-8 | CASLPSGGRHNEQFF
TRBJ2-4 | TRBV23-1 | CASSQWSLAKNIQYF
TRBJ2-7 | TRBV11-2 | CASSLGVDSGRPYEQYF
TRBJ2-5 | TRBV21-1 | CASGGTPIETQYF
TRBJ1-1 | TRBV12-3/TRBV12-4 | CASSPYRNTEAFF
TRBJ2-7 | TRBV4-1 | CASSQGTGPSSYEQYF
TRBJ2-7 | TRBV4-1 | CASSQDRDRSYEQYF
TRBJ1-1 | TRBV5-1 | CASSLGVTGVTEAFF
TRBJ2-1 | TRBV13 | CASNSPSVESGNEQFF
TRBJ2-7 | TRBV14 | CASSQEWSFTGKSYEQYF
TRBJ2-5 | TRBV29-1 | CSVEGTSEDETQYF
TRBJ2-7 | TRBV28 | CASSLPLVDTHYEQYF
TRBJ1-1 | TRBV7-6 | CASSLETGFTEAFF
TRBJ2-2 | TRBV12-3/TRBV12-4 | CASSLGGPVANTGELFF
TRBJ1-1 | TRBV4-3 | CASSQDWVGNTEAFF
TRBJ1-2 | TRBV5-1 | CASSFVVADYGYTF
TRBJ2-3 | TRBV7-8 | CASSLSGSWDLAPSTDTQYF
TRBJ2-1 | TRBV7-9 | CASSLYKGNEQFF
TRBJ2-2 | TRBV29-1 | CSVLGVVTGELFF
TRBJ1-5 | TRBV12-3/TRBV12-4 | CASSFTARGQPQHF
TRBJ2-1 | TRBV24-1 | CATSDWGEGDEQFF
TRBJ2-2 | TRBV19 | CASSILAGLTGELFF
TRBJ2-7 | TRBV27 | CASSWSSEGEQYF
TRBJ2-7 | TRBV7-9 | CASSFAETSDYEQYF
TRBJ2-1 | TRBV7-9 | CASSLGTGYEQFF
TRBJ2-5 | TRBV11-2 | CASSARGQETQYF
TRBJ2-1 | TRBV6-4 | CASTGTSNSVYNEQFF
TRBJ2-1 | TRBV29-1 | CSVPLAFSYNEQFF
TRBJ2-7 | TRBV29-1 | CSVIEEYSYEQYF
TRBJ2-1 | TRBV10-3 | CAISESTSGGNEQFF
TRBJ2-7 | TRBV29-1 | CSVEVEGSSYEQYF
TRBJ1-5 | TRBV27 | CASSVTGEQPQHF
TRBJ2-5 | TRBV7-9 | CASSLPSEGETQYF
TRBJ2-7 | TRBV6-2/TRBV6-3 | CASSTTGAPYEQYF
TRBJ2-2 | TRBV24-1 | CATSVVDSTGELFF
TRBJ1-2 | TRBV7-9 | CASSLAQRYGYTF
TRBJ2-7 | TRBV27 | CASSKQLKPGQAPYEQYF
TRBJ2-7 | TRBV7-2 | CASSSGLADLSYEQYF
TRBJ2-7 | TRBV4-2 | CASSQDPQGPVVYEQYF
TRBJ2-3 | TRBV12-3/TRBV12-4 | CASSPTSGGDTQYF
TRBJ2-7 | TRBV11-2 | CASSLEASGRISGQYF
TRBJ2-2 | TRBV6-5 | CASSYSLQRGSEYTGELFF
TRBJ2-4 | TRBV20-1 | CSASGPSLAKNIQYF
TRBJ2-7 | TRBV2 | CASRGTTESSYEQYF
TRBJ2-7 | TRBV7-9 | CASSFWGEYEQYF
TRBJ1-1 | TRBV12-3/TRBV12-4 | CAGSLQGGTEAFF
TRBJ2-1 | TRBV7-8 | CAISLTWGDEQFF
TRBJ1-5 | TRBV20-1 | CSARDGRTGGPSNQPQHF
TRBJ2-7 | TRBV7-6 | CASSSLPLAYEQYF
TRBJ2-1 | TRBV6-2/TRBV6-3 | CASDRRGGSYNEQFF
TRBJ2-2 | TRBV3-1 | CASSQGSSGGAGELFF